A single sample is the source of the 28 T cell receptor beta chains below, sequenced in a study of T-cell memory formation after mild COVID-19. TCRdb processed the 5' RACE reads anew with MiXCR; each CDR3 protein has one entry. This sample carries a few hundred thousand distinct CDR3 sequences, about 17% of them seen once, and the ten largest clones take less than 30%. The sequencing input was PBMCs or a T cell subset sorted from them (not recorded which). These receptors all stem from a young man who had mild COVID-19 (a few samples of this study predate the infection). Cell type and time point are not known.

This clonotype was observed at least ten times. The chain links TRBV12-3 or TRBV12-4 to TRBJ1-1; D remains ambiguous. The length of the CDR3 is 10 residues. Trimming took off 8 bases at V and 5 bases at J, with 6 bases between the two ends. This CDR3 reads CASRITEAFF. Here the CDR3 DNA reads TGTGCCAGCCGCATAACTGAAGCTTTCTTT.

In its sample, this clonotype was seen a few times. The chain recombines TRBV12-3 or TRBV12-4 with TRBJ2-5; 7 nucleotides align to TRBD1. V was pared by 5 bases and J by 3 bases, with 3 bases of the junction left unmatched. CDR3 size: 13 residues. CDR3 in DNA: TGTGCCAGCAGTACAGGGGTCAAAGAGACCCAGTACTTC. Amino acid sequence: CASSTGVKETQYF.

A few counts support this clonotype. The J gene is TRBJ1-1, the V gene TRBV12-3 or TRBV12-4; 9 nucleotides line up with TRBD1. The length of the CDR3 is 15 residues. V trimming: 4 bases; J trimming: 4 bases; junction bases outside the gene matches: 7. The CDR3 bases are TGTGCCAGCAGTTGGGCCGGGACAGGGACCACTGAAGCTTTCTTT. It specifies CASSWAGTGTTEAFF.

CDR3 bases: TGTGCCAGCAGTAATAGGGTCGGCGTGGAGACCCAGTACTTC. Translated, it gives CASSNRVGVETQYF. The J gene is TRBJ2-5, the V gene TRBV6-2 or TRBV6-3, with D hard to call. The V end was cut by 5 bases, the J end by 5 bases, with 15 bases between. This CDR3 has 14 amino acids. Germline V lookup: CDR1 MNHEY, CDR2 SVGEGT.

There are many counts of this clonotype. The chain combines TRBV19 with TRBJ2-7, with TRBD1 matching over 9 bases. Germline V CDR1 and CDR2: LNHDA, SQIVND (reference sequence). V shed 3 bases, J shed 6 bases, and the junction held 3 bases outside the gene matches. The CDR3 runs to 13 residues. The CDR3 reads CASSMGTGREQYF. Here the CDR3 DNA reads TGTGCCAGTAGTATGGGGACAGGGCGCGAGCAGTACTTC.

This clonotype was recorded a few times. This rearrangement joins TRBV2 to TRBJ2-2, with a tentative D call TRBD1 (6 bases). The V and J ends lost 7 bases and 1 base respectively, with 10 bases between them. Germline V lookup: CDR1 SNHLY, CDR2 FYNNEI. The CDR3 sequence is 14 residues long. CDR3 residues: CASTRQENTGELFF. The CDR3 nucleotides read TGTGCCAGCACCCGACAGGAGAACACCGGGGAGCTGTTTTTT.

The chain joins TRBV5-1 to TRBJ2-5; 8 positions agree with TRBD1. V gave up 1 base and J gave up 3 bases; unmatched junction bases: 5. CDR1 and CDR2 from the germline V gene are SGHRS and YFSETQ. The CDR3 totals 15 residues. The CDR3 coding sequence is TGCGCCAGCAGCTTGAGTGGGACAGGAGAAGAGACCCAGTACTTC. Translated: CASSLSGTGEETQYF.

This clonotype appeared a few times. The V and J genes are TRBV9 and TRBJ2-3; possibly TRBD2 for D (6 bases). V was shortened by 0 bases and J by 0 bases, with 14 bases between the two germline ends. CDR3 length: 17 residues. Germline assignment: CDR1 SGDLS and CDR2 YYNGEE. The CDR3 sequence: CASSVGGVAGSTDTQYF. CDR3 sequence (DNA): TGTGCCAGCAGCGTAGGTGGGGTGGCGGGGAGCACAGATACGCAGTATTTT.

This clonotype was observed a handful of times. The rearrangement joins TRBV7-3 to TRBJ2-3; D unresolved. With 1 base removed from V and 4 bases from J, the gap between germline ends came to 6 bases. Germline V lookup: CDR1 SGHTA, CDR2 FQGTGA. There are 13 residues in the CDR3. The CDR3 nucleotides read TGTGCCAGCAGCTTAAATTCTCCAGATACGCAGTATTTT. This translates into CASSLNSPDTQYF.

V gene TRBV4-3 combines with J gene TRBJ2-1, with 10 bases lining up with TRBD2. With 5 bases clipped from V and 9 bases from J, the junction kept 10 bases outside the gene matches. The CDR3 length is 15 residues. The V gene's germline CDR1 is LGHNA and CDR2 YSLEER. Written as DNA, the CDR3 is TGCGCCAGCAGCGCCCCGCTAGCGGGGGTGATTGAGCAGTTCTTC. The encoded protein is CASSAPLAGVIEQFF.

This clonotype was counted a few times. The chain uses TRBV7-8 and TRBJ2-4; D remains ambiguous. There are 14 residues in the CDR3. CDR1 is SGHVS and CDR2 is FQNEAQ in the germline V gene. V dropped 4 bases and J dropped 9 bases, with 16 bases sitting between them. CDR3 in amino acids: CASSSRLGRGIQYF. DNA for the CDR3: TGTGCCAGCAGCTCGAGACTGGGTCGCGGCATTCAGTACTTC.

This clonotype turned up a few times. V gene TRBV9 combines with J gene TRBJ1-2, with TRBD1 matching 10 bases. J gave up 6 bases and V 5 bases, and 4 bases lay outside the gene matches. The CDR3 loop spans 13 amino acids. CDR1 is SGDLS, CDR2 YYNGEE, per germline. The CDR3 nucleotides read TGTGCCAGCAGGACGACAGGGGGCGATGGCTACACCTTC. It translates to CASRTTGGDGYTF. The entire variable domain, with the rest obtained from reference TRBV9 and TRBJ1-2, is as follows: DSGVTQTPKHLITATGQRVTLRCSPRSGDLSVYWYQQSLDQGLQFLIQYYNGEERAKGNILERFSAQQFPDLHSELNLSSLELGDSALYFCASRTTGGDGYTFGSGTRLTVV.

This clonotype was counted only a few times. The V and J genes are TRBV7-9 and TRBJ2-3; D gene unclear. V was trimmed by 1 base and J by 3 bases, leaving 8 bases between them. The CDR3 extends over 14 amino acids. CDR1 and CDR2 (germline): SEHNR, FQNEAQ (reference sequence). CDR3 amino acids: CASSLVGLTDTQYF. In DNA form, the CDR3 reads TGTGCCAGCAGCTTAGTCGGCTTAACAGATACGCAGTATTTT.

The chain joins TRBV9 to TRBJ2-3; D is uncertain. The V gene's germline CDR1 is SGDLS and CDR2 YYNGEE. Trimming took off 4 bases at V and 6 bases at J, with 9 bases between the two ends. The CDR3 consists of 12 residues. The CDR3 DNA is TGTGCCAGCAGCCCCCTCGTCGATACGCAGTATTTT. Translation: CASSPLVDTQYF.

A few counts support this clonotype. V usage is TRBV9 and J usage is TRBJ2-2; D possibly corresponds to TRBD2 (5 bases). Germline-derived CDR1 and CDR2 are SGDLS and YYNGEE. V dropped 0 bases and J dropped 8 bases, with 11 bases sitting between them. The CDR3 covers 14 residues. CDR3 in amino acids: CASSVVPGSGELFF. CDR3 nucleotides: TGTGCCAGCAGCGTAGTGCCGGGGTCGGGGGAGCTGTTTTTT. The full variable domain, in which reference TRBV9 and TRBJ2-2 provide the parts outside the CDR3, is DSGVTQTPKHLITATGQRVTLRCSPRSGDLSVYWYQQSLDQGLQFLIQYYNGEERAKGNILERFSAQQFPDLHSELNLSSLELGDSALYFCASSVVPGSGELFFGEGSRLTVL.

V gene TRBV12-3 or TRBV12-4 combines with J gene TRBJ1-6; no firm D call. V was trimmed by 7 bases and J by 9 bases, leaving 13 bases between them. The CDR3 extends over 13 amino acids. The DNA of the CDR3 is TGTGCCAGCATGTTTAGTTTGGGTTCACCCCTCCACTTT. This gives the protein CASMFSLGSPLHF.

The sample holds a few counts of this clonotype. The chain employs TRBV7-8 and TRBJ1-6, with D tentatively TRBD1 (5 bases). The CDR3 is 17 amino acids. V was clipped by 5 bases and J by 7 bases, with 21 bases between them. The germline V gene has CDR1 SGHVS and CDR2 FQNEAQ. The CDR3 reads CASSRPWGGGGNSPLHF. In nucleotides, the CDR3 is TGTGCCAGCAGCCGACCCTGGGGGGGTGGAGGGAATTCACCCCTCCACTTT.

This sequence joins TRBV5-1 and TRBJ2-3; 10 bases agree with TRBD1. CDR1 is SGHRS and CDR2 is YFSETQ in the germline V gene. Trimming took 4 bases from V and 4 from J; bases not matched to a gene: 9. CDR3 length: 16 residues. CDR3 sequence reads: CASSQLTGGAPDTQYF. DNA for the CDR3: TGCGCCAGCAGCCAGCTGACAGGGGGCGCACCAGATACGCAGTATTTT.

At least ten counts were recorded for this clonotype. V is TRBV7-2 and J is TRBJ2-1; a possible D gene is TRBD2 (6 bases). The V gene lost 0 bases and the J gene lost 9 bases, with 12 bases spanning the gap. Germline CDR1 and CDR2: SGHTA and FQGNSA. The CDR3 extends over 14 amino acids. The CDR3 reads CASSLAGGLGEQFF. The DNA of the CDR3 is TGTGCCAGCAGCTTAGCGGGGGGTTTAGGTGAGCAGTTCTTC.

The rearrangement links TRBV12-3 or TRBV12-4 to TRBJ2-7; D is ambiguous. V was trimmed by 5 bases and J by 2 bases, leaving 4 bases between them. CDR3 size: 11 residues. The CDR3 reads CASSGAYEQYF. Written as DNA, the CDR3 is TGTGCCAGCAGTGGCGCCTACGAGCAGTACTTC.

The gene calls are TRBV6-5 and TRBJ2-1; no definite D call. This CDR3 is built from 11 residues. Germline CDR1 is MNHEY and CDR2 is SVGAGI. Trimming took 8 bases from V and 7 from J, leaving 9 bases between them. The CDR3 nucleotides are TGTGCCAGCCAAAACGGGAATGAGCAGTTCTTC. It translates to CASQNGNEQFF.

The chain combines TRBV20-1 with TRBJ2-7; the D gene is possibly TRBD1 (6 bases). V lost 0 bases and J 4 bases, leaving 10 bases between the germline ends. The CDR3 sequence is 13 residues long. Germline V gene data show CDR1 as DFQATT and CDR2 as SNEGSKA (reference sequence). This chain's CDR3 is CSAREPTGYEQYF. In nucleotides, the CDR3 is TGCAGTGCTAGAGAGCCTACAGGGTACGAGCAGTACTTC.

This clonotype was counted a few times. The J gene is TRBJ1-4, the V gene TRBV28, with D hard to call. Germline V CDR1 and CDR2: MDHEN, SYDVKM. The CDR3 sequence is 15 residues long. Deletions cut 3 bases from V and 0 bases from J, with 8 bases between. The CDR3 sequence: CASSLPVSTNEKLFF. CDR3 DNA sequence: TGTGCCAGCAGTTTGCCGGTCTCAACTAATGAAAAACTGTTTTTT.

This rearrangement joins TRBV7-2 to TRBJ2-3; 8 positions match TRBD2. Germline-derived CDR1 and CDR2 are SGHTA and FQGNSA. V dropped 2 bases and J dropped 5; count of bases not matched to a gene: 12. The CDR3 extends over 17 amino acids. CDR3 nucleotides: TGTGCCAGCAGCTTATGGGGCGTGGCGGGGGGAGGAGATACGCAGTATTTT. Translating gives CASSLWGVAGGGDTQYF.

The V and J genes are TRBV29-1 and TRBJ1-6; D uncertain. V was cut by 5 bases and J by 6 bases, with 14 bases left in between. Germline V gives CDR1 SQVTM, CDR2 ANQGSEA. The CDR3 is made up of 14 amino acids. The CDR3 region has the DNA TGCAGCGTTCGAGAGGGATTCACTAATTCACCCCTCCACTTT. It encodes CSVREGFTNSPLHF.

This clonotype was seen more than once but under ten times. Written as DNA, the CDR3 is TGCAGTGTTCAGGGGAGCACTGAAGCTTTCTTT. Translated: CSVQGSTEAFF. The V and J genes are TRBV20-1 and TRBJ1-1, with D maybe TRBD1 (6 bases). The germline CDR1 and CDR2 sequences are DFQATT and SNEGSKA (reference sequence). V shed 7 bases and J shed 4 bases, with 10 bases lying between them. The CDR3 consists of 11 residues.

This clonotype was counted between two and nine times. V is TRBV7-8 and J is TRBJ2-1; maybe TRBD2 (6 bases). The CDR3 consists of 14 residues. Germline V gene data show CDR1 as SGHVS and CDR2 as FQNEAQ. The germline V and J ends were trimmed by 3 bases and 10 bases, with 16 bases remaining between them. The CDR3 coding sequence is TGTGCCAGCAGCTTGTACCAGACTGGAGGGGAGCAGTTCTTC. Translation: CASSLYQTGGEQFF.

The DNA of the CDR3 is TGTGCCAGCAGTTACTCGATGAAAGGAGCCAAAAACATTCAGTACTTC. Translating it yields CASSYSMKGAKNIQYF. The chain links TRBV6-2 or TRBV6-3 to TRBJ2-4; no clear D gene. The V end was cut by 0 bases, the J end by 0 bases, with 9 bases between. Germline loops: CDR1 MNHEY, CDR2 SVGEGT. The CDR3 has 16 residues.